One and the same sample provided the 25 T cell receptor beta chains below, sequenced in a study of monozygotic twins with inflammatory bowel disease (dated by TCRdb to 2018 to 2020). The protocol used for the library was 5' RACE. TCRdb names Illumina HiSeq 2500 as the instrument used. TCRdb reprocessed the reads; each CDR3 protein sequence makes one entry, and DNA is unavailable. The data table for this sample lists 310,000 or so distinct CDR3 sequences. The ten largest make up 2% to 2.5% of the sample. The source material was blood. These receptors were collected from a human donor with ulcerative colitis or Crohn's disease, or a healthy co-twin of an affected twin (not recorded which).

The CDR3 loop is CASNGREVYDEQYF. The J gene is TRBJ2-7, the V gene TRBV25-1; TCRdb reports TRBD2, a call that lacks DNA to check it against. The CDR3 loop spans 14 amino acids. Germline V gene sequence: CDR1 MGHDK, CDR2 SYGVNS.

The CDR3 sequence: CASSPGGRSEAFF. The rearrangement links TRBV6-5 to TRBJ1-1; TCRdb's D call of TRBD1 is untestable without DNA. Germline loops: CDR1 MNHEY, CDR2 SVGAGI. This CDR3 has 13 amino acids.

This sequence joins TRBV19 and TRBJ1-2. Germline CDR1 and CDR2: LNHDA and SQIVND (reference sequence). CDR3 length: 16 residues. CDR3 region: CASSILAGPPNYGYTF.

The V call is TRBV20-1, the J call TRBJ1-1. Per germline, CDR1 DFQATT and CDR2 SNEGSKA (reference sequence). This CDR3 comprises 15 residues. The CDR3 region is CSAPSQGTMNTEAFF.

The rearrangement uses TRBV5-1 and TRBJ2-5; TCRdb lists TRBD1, though no DNA is available to test this call. The CDR3 consists of 15 residues. Looked up from germline, CDR1 is SGHRS and CDR2 is YFSETQ. CDR3 region: CASSLAGAFLETQYF.

The chain combines TRBV29-1 with TRBJ2-6. The CDR3 extends over 15 amino acids. From germline, CDR1 is SQVTM and CDR2 ANQGSEA. CDR3 sequence reads: CSVVGGGSGANVLTF. The variable domain in full, completed from reference TRBV29-1 and TRBJ2-6, reads SAVISQKPSRDICQRGTSLTIQCQVDSQVTMMFWYRQQPGQSLTLIATANQGSEATYESGFVIDKFPISRPNLTFSTLTVSNMSPEDSSIYLCSVVGGGSGANVLTFGAGSRLTVL.

The CDR3 here is CASSAGQTGELFF. The V call is TRBV28, the J call TRBJ2-2; the D gene TCRdb calls, TRBD1, cannot be checked with no DNA. The CDR3 runs 13 residues. The germline V gene encodes CDR1 MDHEN and CDR2 SYDVKM.

V and J are TRBV20-1 and TRBJ2-7; the TRBD1 assignment by TCRdb is unverifiable without DNA. CDR1 DFQATT and CDR2 SNEGSKA come from the germline V gene (reference sequence). The length of the CDR3 is 14 residues. The CDR3 protein is CSAEGHANSYEQYF.

The chain has TRBV11-2 and TRBJ2-2. The CDR3 totals 14 residues. The germline V gene has CDR1 SGHAT and CDR2 FQNNGV. The CDR3 loop is CASRPSLQTGELFF.

Frequency places this clonotype as medium-sized. This chain joins TRBV12-3 or TRBV12-4 and TRBJ1-6; checking the TCRdb D call of TRBD1 is not possible without DNA. The CDR3 covers 13 residues. The CDR3 spells CASRGGDNSPLHF.

The chain combines TRBV27 with TRBJ1-1. The germline V gene has CDR1 MNHEY and CDR2 SMNVEV (reference sequence). CDR3 length: 13 amino acids. This CDR3 reads CASSFFVNTEAFF.

The chain recombines TRBV11-2 with TRBJ2-3; TCRdb indicates TRBD2, and absent DNA this call remains unverified. The CDR3 is 17 residues long. Germline loops: CDR1 SGHAT, CDR2 FQNNGV. The CDR3 here is CASSARLAGGSTDTQYF.

V usage is TRBV5-1 and J usage is TRBJ2-7; TCRdb designates TRBD1, a call that cannot be tested without DNA. This CDR3 has 13 amino acids. Germline lookup yields CDR1 SGHRS and CDR2 YFSETQ. The CDR3 loop reads CASSLRTAYEQYF.

This rearrangement joins TRBV20-1 to TRBJ2-1; TCRdb gives TRBD1 as the D gene, but with no DNA this cannot be confirmed. The CDR3 covers 14 residues. Looked up from germline, CDR1 is DFQATT and CDR2 is SNEGSKA (reference sequence). This chain's CDR3 is CSASHGGHRHEQFF.

The rearrangement links TRBV7-9 to TRBJ2-1; TCRdb selects TRBD1, and the lack of DNA leaves this call unchecked. This CDR3 region has 13 residues. The germline gives CDR1 SEHNR, CDR2 FQNEAQ (reference sequence). CDR3 sequence: CATRGVLYNEQFF.

The chain uses TRBV7-9 and TRBJ2-7. This CDR3 comprises 11 residues. Germline V gene sequence: CDR1 SEHNR, CDR2 FQNEAQ (reference sequence). CDR3 in amino acids: CASSFENEQYF.

The CDR3 protein is CASSLVEGTYETQYF. V usage is TRBV5-6 and J usage is TRBJ2-5; the D call from TCRdb, TRBD1, cannot be confirmed without DNA. The CDR3 loop spans 15 amino acids. Germline loops: CDR1 SGHDT, CDR2 YYEEEE.

The genes are TRBV7-3 and TRBJ1-1. Germline CDR1 reads SGHTA; CDR2 reads FQGTGA. The CDR3 length is 14 residues. CDR3 protein: CASSLQSGSTEAFF.

The CDR3 is CASSLRQGGETQYF. The chain uses TRBV9 and TRBJ2-5; TCRdb selects TRBD1, and the lack of DNA leaves this call unchecked. The germline CDR1 and CDR2 sequences are SGDLS and YYNGEE. The CDR3 is made up of 14 amino acids.

The genes are TRBV28 and TRBJ2-4; with no DNA, the TCRdb D assignment of TRBD2 cannot be verified. This CDR3 region has 15 residues. Germline V gene data show CDR1 as MDHEN and CDR2 as SYDVKM. This CDR3 is CASSGRALAKNIQYF.

The chain links TRBV9 to TRBJ1-2; TCRdb proposes TRBD1, but this gene call is untestable without DNA. Germline assignment: CDR1 SGDLS and CDR2 YYNGEE. This CDR3 has 15 residues. The CDR3 region is CASSVGDRADYGYTF.

The genes are TRBV10-3 and TRBJ2-4; as DNA is missing, the TRBD1 call by TCRdb cannot be tested. This CDR3 has 15 residues. Germline V CDR1 and CDR2: ENHRY, SYGVKD. CDR3 sequence: CAISVSGGDKNIQYF.

This chain links TRBV29-1 with TRBJ2-7; TCRdb names TRBD1, which stays unverified in the absence of DNA. CDR1 and CDR2 (germline): SQVTM, ANQGSEA. This CDR3 is built from 11 residues. The CDR3: CSVETGPEQYF.

The gene calls are TRBV12-3 or TRBV12-4 and TRBJ2-2; TCRdb returns TRBD1, unconfirmable since there is no DNA. CDR3 length equals 15 residues. The CDR3 reads CASSSREVYTGELFF.

The rearrangement joins TRBV29-1 to TRBJ1-1; no DNA is available, so the TRBD1 call from TCRdb remains unchecked. Germline-derived CDR1 and CDR2 are SQVTM and ANQGSEA. This CDR3 contains 15 residues. The CDR3 spells CSVEVAGTLNTEAFF.